Listed here is a single T cell receptor (beta chain). The CDR3 is made up of 15 amino acids. Unmatched junction bases numbered 6, after V lost 4 bases and J lost 5 bases. CDR1 and CDR2 from the germline V gene are MNHEY and SVGAGI. The entry originates in a study of blood T cell repertoires in COVID-19. Data came from immunoSEQ multiplex PCR; TCRdb stores just in-frame clones and leaves some out. In the table there are 400,000 to 450,000 clones, less than 95% of which are singletons. Specimen: PBMCs or T cells enriched from blood (not recorded which). This clonotype was obtained from a man aged 18-30 years who had recovered from COVID-19. The chain links TRBV6-5 to TRBJ2-5; 11 positions agree with TRBD2. CDR3 sequence reads: CASSSRLAGRETQYF. DNA of the CDR3: TGTGCCAGCAGTTCACGACTAGCGGGAAGGGAGACCCAGTACTTC.